This TCR beta chain was identified during a study of blood T cell repertoires in COVID-19. Study information: Some COVID-19 samples were acute and others convalescent; all came from the United States, Italy and Spain. The cDNA or gDNA used as material had been derived from T cells, B-cell-depleted T cells, or PBMCs.

Everyone who took part was roughly 18 to 100 years old, and they came from about two dozen US areas. Participants had their cohort set by participant-reported clinical history. Generated by immunoSEQ multiplex PCR, the TCRdb table keeps only in-frame clones and is missing some. The sample lists fewer than 350,000 clones; 85% to 90% were seen once. The germline gives CDR1 ENHRY, CDR2 SYGVKD. Unmatched junction bases numbered 16, after V lost 3 bases and J lost 4 bases. This CDR3 has 18 amino acids. Material for sequencing was PBMCs or T cells enriched from blood (not recorded which). The sequence was collected from a woman aged 25 to 39 with acute COVID-19. The chain employs TRBV10-3 and TRBJ2-7; 9 positions agree with TRBD2. CDR3 region: CAISEQYNSRLADYEQYF. The DNA of the CDR3 is TGTGCCATCAGTGAACAATATAACAGTAGACTAGCGGATTACGAGCAGTACTTC.